These 25 T cell receptor beta chains were all obtained from the same sample, sequenced in a study of shared clonotypes between healthy human individuals. Libraries were prepared by immunoSEQ multiplex PCR; TCRdb keeps only in-frame clonotypes and omits some of them. The sample has around 480,000 clones; about 80% are singletons. The sequenced sample consisted of PBMCs. These receptors were obtained from a woman aged 40 to 50 in good health. Some clones in this sample may be carry-over from other donors' samples.

The rearrangement uses TRBV6-5 and TRBJ1-2; 11 bases are a match to TRBD1. Germline trimming cut 6 bases from V and 4 bases from J; bases unmatched to any gene: 4. The CDR3 spans 14 residues. Per germline, CDR1 MNHEY and CDR2 SVGAGI. The CDR3: CASRRTGGSYGYTF. Written as DNA, the CDR3 is TGTGCCAGCAGAAGGACAGGGGGCAGCTATGGCTACACCTTC.

The count of this clone is one. The chain joins TRBV27 to TRBJ2-5; D gene uncertain. The germline gives CDR1 MNHEY, CDR2 SMNVEV (reference sequence). The CDR3 is made up of 15 amino acids. Between the trimmed V and J ends, which lost 5 bases and 2 bases, there was a span of 15 bases. CDR3 sequence (DNA): TGTGCCAGCAGTACATACAGCGTAACACAAGAGACCCAGTACTTC. Residues: CASSTYSVTQETQYF.

The gene calls are TRBV29-1 and TRBJ2-3, with D unresolved. Trimming removed 6 bases from V and 1 base from J, with 11 bases in between. The CDR3 covers 13 residues. CDR1 SQVTM and CDR2 ANQGSEA come from the germline V gene. In nucleotides, the CDR3 is TGCAGCGTCCGGACCTCTGGCACAGATACGCAGTATTTT. It translates to CSVRTSGTDTQYF.

The chain couples TRBV2 to TRBJ2-7; TRBD2 aligns across 9 bases. After removal of 4 bases from V and 7 bases from J, the junction contained 11 bases not matched to a gene. In germline, CDR1 is SNHLY, CDR2 FYNNEI. CDR3 length: 15 residues. CDR3 sequence (DNA): TGTGCCAGCAGTGCAATGGCGGGAGGGCCGGGGGAGCAGTACTTC. Amino acids: CASSAMAGGPGEQYF.

V is TRBV28 and J is TRBJ2-5; D unresolved. Germline V gene sequence: CDR1 MDHEN, CDR2 SYDVKM. The CDR3 runs to 14 residues. Trimming took 5 bases from V and 3 from J, leaving 13 bases between them. The CDR3 region has the DNA TGTGCCAGCAGTCTGGGAAGCAAGAAAGAGACCCAGTACTTC. The encoded protein is CASSLGSKKETQYF.

The V gene is TRBV2, the J gene TRBJ2-3, with 8 positions matching TRBD1. This CDR3 comprises 15 residues. V lost 6 bases to trimming and J lost 1 base; unmatched junction nucleotides: 6. CDR1 is SNHLY, CDR2 FYNNEI, per germline. In nucleotides, the CDR3 is TGTGCCAGCAGCCCCCAGGGGGCAGGCACAGATACGCAGTATTTT. It encodes CASSPQGAGTDTQYF.

J is TRBJ2-2 and V is TRBV5-4; 9 bases are a match to TRBD2. The CDR3 loop spans 16 amino acids. Germline CDR1 reads SGHNT; CDR2 reads YYREEE (reference sequence). Trimming at V came to 4 bases and at J to 0 bases, leaving 4 bases not matched to a gene. The CDR3 spells CASSALAGSNTGELFF. The CDR3 nucleotides read TGTGCCAGCAGCGCCCTAGCGGGATCGAACACCGGGGAGCTGTTTTTT.

The J gene is TRBJ1-2, the V gene TRBV30; the D gene is possibly TRBD1 (5 bases). Trimming cost V 1 base and J 3 bases, with 15 bases left between them. Germline CDR1 and CDR2: GTSNPN and SVGIG (reference sequence). CDR3 length equals 15 residues. The CDR3 is CAWSADPAGYYGYTF. The CDR3 nucleotides read TGTGCCTGGAGTGCAGACCCGGCAGGGTACTATGGCTACACCTTC.

V usage is TRBV20-1 and J usage is TRBJ1-1; D remains ambiguous. Trimming shortened V by 6 bases and J by 6 bases, and 11 bases separated the two germline ends. Per the germline V gene, CDR1 is DFQATT and CDR2 is SNEGSKA (reference sequence). The CDR3 sequence is 11 residues long. CDR3 protein: CSAHPYAEAFF. The CDR3 nucleotides are TGCAGTGCCCATCCCTACGCTGAAGCTTTCTTT.

This sequence joins TRBV6-5 and TRBJ2-5; D not resolved. V was trimmed by 0 bases and J by 11 bases, leaving 13 bases between them. Germline V gives CDR1 MNHEY, CDR2 SVGAGI. The CDR3 sequence is 13 residues long. Here the CDR3 reads CASSYSGPREQYF. CDR3 bases: TGTGCCAGCAGTTACTCGGGCCCGCGAGAGCAGTACTTC.

V is TRBV29-1 and J is TRBJ2-7; D is undetermined. Trimming took off 5 bases at V and 4 bases at J, with 12 bases between the two ends. Germline CDR1 is SQVTM and CDR2 is ANQGSEA. There are 12 residues in the CDR3. The CDR3 spells CSVTLPGYEQYF. For the CDR3, the DNA is TGCAGCGTTACCCTTCCTGGATACGAGCAGTACTTC.

The V gene is TRBV18, the J gene TRBJ1-4; no reliable D call. V gave up 0 bases and J gave up 8 bases, with 13 bases separating them. CDR3 size: 15 residues. Germline assignment: CDR1 KGHSH and CDR2 LQKENI. The CDR3 protein is CASSPPGADREKLFF. CDR3 DNA sequence: TGTGCCAGCTCACCACCGGGCGCCGACCGGGAAAAACTGTTTTTT.

This rearrangement joins TRBV7-2 to TRBJ2-2; D remains unclear. V gave up 0 bases and J gave up 6 bases, with 8 bases separating them. Germline lookup yields CDR1 SGHTA and CDR2 FQGNSA. This CDR3 has 14 amino acids. CDR3 sequence reads: CASSLARRSGELFF. The CDR3 region has the DNA TGTGCCAGCAGCTTAGCGCGTAGGTCCGGGGAGCTGTTTTTT.

The chain employs TRBV5-1 and TRBJ1-4, with a tentative D call TRBD1 (6 bases). This CDR3 spans 16 amino acids. Germline CDR1 is SGHRS and CDR2 is YFSETQ. The V end was cut by 3 bases, the J end by 13 bases, with 25 bases between. The CDR3 sequence is CASSWASTSGARVLFF. CDR3 sequence (DNA): TGCGCCAGCAGCTGGGCATCGACGTCAGGGGCACGAGTACTGTTTTTT.

About this clone: Other DNA variants within this sample encode the same CDR3. The J gene is TRBJ1-5, the V gene TRBV7-8, with 9 bases aligning to TRBD1. The V and J ends lost 5 bases and 8 bases, in that order; junction bases with no gene match: 10. Per the germline V gene, CDR1 is SGHVS and CDR2 is FQNEAQ. The CDR3 loop spans 15 amino acids. The CDR3: CASSPGTGSDKPQHF. The DNA for the CDR3 is TGTGCCAGCAGCCCAGGGACAGGGTCGGATAAGCCCCAGCATTTT.

This chain joins TRBV12-5 and TRBJ2-1; D ambiguous. V dropped 6 bases and J dropped 2 bases, with 8 bases sitting between them. Looked up from germline, CDR1 is LGHNT and CDR2 is FRNRAP. The CDR3 length is 13 residues. The DNA for the CDR3 is TGTGCTAGTGGGACCTCACCCTACAATGAGCAGTTCTTC. This gives the protein CASGTSPYNEQFF.

This clone was seen repeatedly, ten times or more. The chain is built from TRBV7-9 and TRBJ2-1, with 10 bases that match TRBD2. V shed 5 bases, J shed 2 bases, and the junction held 6 bases outside the gene matches. Germline values: CDR1 SEHNR, CDR2 FQNEAQ (reference sequence). This CDR3 region has 16 residues. The CDR3 loop reads CASSLPLAGAYNEQFF. CDR3 DNA: TGTGCCAGCAGCCTCCCCCTAGCGGGAGCCTACAATGAGCAGTTCTTC.

The rearrangement uses TRBV27 and TRBJ1-2, with D tentatively TRBD1 (5 bases). Trimming pared 3 bases from V and 8 bases from J, leaving 13 bases between. The CDR3 has 13 residues. Germline V gene sequence: CDR1 MNHEY, CDR2 SMNVEV (reference sequence). In nucleotides, the CDR3 is TGTGCCAGCAGTTTTAGGGACGGGGGAGGCTACACCTTC. It encodes CASSFRDGGGYTF.

The CDR3, as DNA: TGTGCCAGCAGTGAATTGGGACTCAGATACTACGAGCAGTACTTC. Translation gives CASSELGLRYYEQYF. The V gene is TRBV2, the J gene TRBJ2-7; possible D gene TRBD2, 6 bases. V lost 2 bases to trimming and J lost 3 bases, with 14 bases between them. CDR3 length equals 15 residues. Germline V gene lookup returns CDR1 SNHLY and CDR2 FYNNEI.

The chain employs TRBV28 and TRBJ2-4; 9 bases are shared with TRBD2. V shed 7 bases, J shed 6 bases, and the junction held 10 bases outside the gene matches. The CDR3 covers 15 residues. Germline CDR1 reads MDHEN; CDR2 reads SYDVKM. The CDR3, as DNA: TGTGCCAGCATGTGGGCGGGAGGGCCGTTAAACATTCAGTACTTC. Translation gives CASMWAGGPLNIQYF.

The V and J genes are TRBV21-1 and TRBJ2-1; the table's D call of TRBD2 was not tested on the DNA. TRBV21-1 is deemed a pseudogene. This CDR3 has 16 residues. The DNA for the CDR3 is TGTGCCAGCAGCAAAAAACAGCGGACCCACTACAATGAGCAGTTCTTC. This encodes CASSKKQRTHYNEQFF.

The genes are TRBV20-1 and TRBJ1-2; no reliable D call. Trimming shortened V by 2 bases and J by 3 bases, and 4 bases separated the two germline ends. The CDR3 length is 11 residues. Germline assignment: CDR1 DFQATT and CDR2 SNEGSKA (reference sequence). CDR3 sequence (DNA): TGCAGTGCTAGACGCCACTATGGCTACACCTTC. As protein: CSARRHYGYTF.

This clone was seen more than once but under ten times. V is TRBV19 and J is TRBJ1-2, with D unresolved. Trimming pared 5 bases from V and 2 bases from J, leaving 9 bases between. Germline V gene data show CDR1 as LNHDA and CDR2 as SQIVND (reference sequence). CDR3 length: 13 residues. The CDR3 here is CASSQGSNYGYTF. CDR3 nucleotide sequence: TGTGCCAGTAGTCAAGGGTCCAACTATGGCTACACCTTC.

The chain combines TRBV5-8 with TRBJ2-7; TRBD2 matches at 13 bases. The germline V gene has CDR1 SGHTS and CDR2 YDEGEE. Losses at the gene ends were 4 bases for V and 10 bases for J; bases not matched to a gene: 8. The CDR3 consists of 14 residues. CDR3 sequence reads: CASSHRTSGRAQYF. For the CDR3, the DNA is TGTGCCAGCAGCCACAGGACTAGCGGGAGAGCACAGTACTTC.

The V call is TRBV5-1, the J call TRBJ1-1; D not certain. The CDR3 spans 12 residues. The germline V gene has CDR1 SGHRS and CDR2 YFSETQ. Between the trimmed V and J ends, which lost 5 bases and 1 base, there was a span of 6 bases. CDR3 protein: CASSFANTEAFF. The DNA of the CDR3 is TGCGCCAGCAGTTTCGCGAACACTGAAGCTTTCTTT.